This TCR beta chain emerged from a study of CD8+ T cells in alopecia areata. Study-level background: Tofacitinib therapy lasting 6 to 18 months was followed by 6 months off drug. Affected scalp percentage set treated patients' severity scores. Findings of the study overall: Scalp clonality and expanded CD8+ clones among the top 100 were significantly decreased by tofacitinib.

The sample's treatment: oral pan-JAK inhibitor, 5-10 mg twice daily. Peripheral blood and lesional scalp punch biopsies were taken from alopecia areata patients. Reverse transcription of extracted RNA yielded cDNA, which provided the sequencing template. TCRdb keeps only in-frame clones here, not all; method: immunoSEQ multiplex PCR. The sample shows fewer than 110,000 clones, around 60% of them seen only once. This clone turned up a few times. Its specificity is not known. Sequences were derived from CD8+ T cells sorted from blood, sampled at approximately week 56, from a patient treated with tofacitinib. This clonotype was obtained from a human donor with alopecia areata.

The CDR3 sequence: CASSRGTGPSYEQYF. The CDR3 DNA sequence: TGTGCCAGCAGCAGGGGTACAGGGCCCTCCTACGAGCAGTACTTC. The J gene is TRBJ2-7, the V gene TRBV7-9; possibly TRBD1 for D (6 bases). Trimming took 5 bases from V and 0 from J, leaving 14 bases between them. Germline assignment: CDR1 SEHNR and CDR2 FQNEAQ (reference sequence). CDR3 length: 15 residues.